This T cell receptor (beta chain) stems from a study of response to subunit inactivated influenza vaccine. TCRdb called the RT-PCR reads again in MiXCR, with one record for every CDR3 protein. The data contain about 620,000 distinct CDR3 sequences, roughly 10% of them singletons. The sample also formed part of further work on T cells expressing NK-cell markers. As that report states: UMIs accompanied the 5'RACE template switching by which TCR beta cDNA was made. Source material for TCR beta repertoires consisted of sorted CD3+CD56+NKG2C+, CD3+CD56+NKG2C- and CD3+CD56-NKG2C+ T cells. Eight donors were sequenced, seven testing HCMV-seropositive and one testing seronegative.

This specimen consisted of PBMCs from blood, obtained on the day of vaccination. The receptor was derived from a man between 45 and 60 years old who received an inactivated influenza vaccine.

CDR3 protein: CASNLGQGAGYTF. The DNA of the CDR3 is TGTGCCAGCAACCTGGGACAGGGGGCCGGCTACACCTTC. V is TRBV12-3 or TRBV12-4 and J is TRBJ1-2; 12 nucleotides match TRBD1. V trimming: 7 bases; J trimming: 8 bases; junction bases outside the gene matches: 5. The CDR3 consists of 13 residues.